A single T cell receptor beta chain is shown here with its context. As yet, its antigen is unknown. TCRdb independently ran MiXCR on the RT-PCR reads; one entry per CDR3 protein. Counted here are under 800,000 distinct CDR3 sequences, about 14% occurring once; the ten biggest clones make up approximately 6.5%. The sample belongs to a study of response to subunit inactivated influenza vaccine. Study conclusions and caveats: The authors offered the suggestion that each seasonal influenza vaccination recruits few new T cells.

CDR3 length: 16 residues. Germline loops: CDR1 DFQATT, CDR2 SNEGSKA (reference sequence). Trimming removed 6 bases from V and 3 bases from J; junction bases left unmatched: 12. The specimen was PBMCs from blood, collected 14 to 15 days before vaccination. The chain employs TRBV20-1 and TRBJ2-7, with 12 bases aligning to TRBD2. The TCR originated in a man in his fifties who received an inactivated influenza vaccine. The CDR3 loop is CSARDRGLAGIYEQYF. The CDR3 nucleotides are TGCAGTGCCCGAGATCGTGGACTAGCGGGAATCTACGAGCAGTACTTC.